A single T cell receptor (beta chain) is shown here with its context. Its cognate antigen has yet to be identified. There are no base qualities to consult, and no much larger clone falls within one base. The library was made by the immunoSEQ multiplex PCR assay. The clones in this table, taken by TCRdb from immuneACCESS, are in-frame only. Not every clone is retained; where verified, under half of the shortfall comes from an unresolved V gene, and the cause of the rest is unknown. This sample is represented by tens of thousands of clones; approximately 89% of them were singletons. The top ten clones comprise approximately 6% of the sample. These data are taken from a study of control samples from healthy donors and cancer patients (dated by TCRdb to 2018 to 2020). The CDR3 runs 10 residues from the cysteine to the phenylalanine. The kept DNA is CDR3 alone, 30 bases in frame from the first base. CDR1 and CDR2, per the germline V gene (reference sequence), are DFQATT and SNEGSKA.

Sequences were obtained from blood. This chain is built from TRBV20-1 and TRBJ2-3; TRBD1 is a possible D gene, resting on 5 matching bases. This clonotype originated in a man in his forties or fifties in good health. The DNA sequence follows: TGCAGCACTGGGGCTCAAACGCAGTATTTT. Its amino acids are CSTGAQTQYF.